This T cell receptor beta chain was profiled in a study of post-analysis software for immune sequencing data. cDNA libraries for TCR beta contained unique molecular identifiers. Some 500,000 cDNA molecules were recovered from an input of roughly 0.85 to 10 million T cells. A single record per CDR3 protein comes from TCRdb applying MiXCR to the PCR reads. The sample consists of some 370,000 distinct CDR3 sequences, 30% to 45% of them appearing once. Study-wide results and limits: Strong co-clustering by F measure was evident for samples that had been prepared in the same batch. Among multiple sclerosis patients, normalized Chao1 diversity was significantly below that of controls.

A remark on this clonotype: What it recognizes is unknown.

This clonotype originated in a girl aged 10 to 17 with multiple sclerosis. Material: blood.

In DNA form, the CDR3 reads TGTGCCAGCAGCCGGGGACTAGCGGGGGATTACAATGAGCAGTTCTTC. Protein sequence: CASSRGLAGDYNEQFF. The chain has TRBV7-9 and TRBJ2-1; 14 bases are a match to TRBD2. This CDR3 has 16 residues. Trimming cost V 5 bases and J 4 bases; bases outside gene matches: 4. The germline gives CDR1 SEHNR, CDR2 FQNEAQ (reference sequence). Full variable domain (rest looked up from reference TRBV7-9 and TRBJ2-1): DTGVSQNPRHKITKRGQNVTFRCDPISEHNRLYWYRQTLGQGPEFLTYFQNEAQLEKSRLLSDRFSAERPKGSFSTLEIQRTEQGDSAMYLCASSRGLAGDYNEQFFGPGTRLTVL.